The 32 T cell receptor beta chains below were found in one sample sequenced in a study of CD8+ T cells in alopecia areata. Reverse transcribed after extraction, RNA yielded cDNA as the sequencing template. Profiling relied on immunoSEQ multiplex PCR, and the TCRdb table lists in-frame clones only, not all of them. The top ten clones hold 36% of a sample with about 150,000 clones, 62% of them seen once. Sequenced material: CD8+ T cells sorted from blood. Receptor source: a human donor in good health.

This chain joins TRBV12-5 and TRBJ1-2; D is unresolved. CDR3 length: 13 residues. V was trimmed by 2 bases and J by 8 bases, leaving 12 bases between them. Germline V lookup: CDR1 LGHNT, CDR2 FRNRAP. The CDR3 nucleotides read TGTGCTAGTGGTTTGCTACGGACGGAAGGCTACACCTTC. The encoded protein is CASGLLRTEGYTF.

The V call is TRBV5-1, the J call TRBJ1-5, with a tentative D call TRBD1 (5 bases). V dropped 0 bases and J dropped 3 bases, with 10 bases sitting between them. Germline-derived CDR1 and CDR2 are SGHRS and YFSETQ. The length of the CDR3 is 15 residues. CDR3 in amino acids: CASSLAGRANQPQHF. The CDR3 DNA sequence: TGCGCCAGCAGCTTGGCCGGCAGGGCCAATCAGCCCCAGCATTTT. The full variable domain, completed using reference TRBV5-1 and TRBJ1-5, is KAGVTQTPRYLIKTRGQQVTLSCSPISGHRSVSWYQQTPGQGLQFLFEYFSETQRNKGNFPGRFSGRQFSNSRSEMNVSTLELGDSALYLCASSLAGRANQPQHFGDGTRLSIL.

The genes are TRBV27 and TRBJ1-1; D is unclear. The germline V gene has CDR1 MNHEY and CDR2 SMNVEV (reference sequence). CDR3 length equals 13 residues. V lost 6 bases and J 6 bases, leaving 14 bases between the germline ends. The CDR3 is CASRRGMASEAFF. CDR3 DNA sequence: TGTGCCAGCAGGAGAGGGATGGCTTCTGAAGCTTTCTTT.

The chain couples TRBV4-1 to TRBJ2-1; D might be TRBD2 (6 bases). The V gene lost 4 bases and the J gene lost 2 bases, with 18 bases spanning the gap. Germline V gene lookup returns CDR1 MGHRA and CDR2 YSYEKL. The CDR3 is made up of 17 amino acids. This CDR3 reads CASSLLLSGFPYNEQFF. CDR3 bases: TGCGCCAGCAGCCTGCTTTTAAGCGGGTTCCCCTACAATGAGCAGTTCTTC.

The V gene is TRBV29-1, the J gene TRBJ2-1; 13 bases fit TRBD2. CDR3 length: 19 residues. V lost 6 bases, J lost 4 bases, and 18 bases stayed unmatched. Germline V CDR1 and CDR2: SQVTM, ANQGSEA. DNA of the CDR3: TGCAGCGTGGGCGTTTTAACTAGCGGGAGGGCCGTTACTTACAATGAGCAGTTCTTC. It translates to CSVGVLTSGRAVTYNEQFF.

The V and J genes are TRBV27 and TRBJ2-3, with D unresolved. V was shortened by 7 bases and J by 6 bases, with 17 bases between the two germline ends. CDR1 is MNHEY, CDR2 SMNVEV, per germline (reference sequence). The CDR3 totals 14 residues. CDR3 in DNA: TGTGCCAGCACATGGGCCGGAAGTTCGGATACGCAGTATTTT. This sequence encodes CASTWAGSSDTQYF.

The sample holds a few counts of this clone. The CDR3 spells CAMTRSGGTDTQYF. CDR3 DNA sequence: TGCGCCATGACGAGGTCAGGGGGAACAGATACGCAGTATTTT. This chain joins TRBV23-1 and TRBJ2-3; 7 nucleotides match TRBD1. TRBV23-1 is treated as an ORF (open reading frame) with a function not yet certain. The CDR3 is 14 amino acids. Unmatched junction bases numbered 10, after V lost 10 bases and J lost 3 bases.

The V and J genes are TRBV30 and TRBJ2-7, with 10 nucleotides matching TRBD2. The V segment lost 1 base and the J segment 2 bases; nucleotides outside the gene matches: 11. This CDR3 region has 17 residues. Per the germline V gene, CDR1 is GTSNPN and CDR2 is SVGIG (reference sequence). CDR3 DNA sequence: TGTGCCTGGAGTGGCGTCGGGGTAGCGGGAGGAACCTACGAGCAGTACTTC. Translation gives CAWSGVGVAGGTYEQYF.

V is TRBV25-1 and J is TRBJ1-2, with 7 positions matching TRBD1. CDR3 length: 17 residues. The junction had 10 bases not matched to a gene; V was cut back by 3 bases and J by 0 bases. CDR1 and CDR2 (germline): MGHDK, SYGVNS. CDR3 bases: TGTGCCAGCAGTGACCGGGACAGCCTCACCGCTAACTATGGCTACACCTTC. It codes for CASSDRDSLTANYGYTF.

This chain uses TRBV7-6 with TRBJ2-7, with D tentatively TRBD2 (5 bases). The CDR3 is 15 residues long. Trimming left V 5 bases short and J 4 bases short, with 18 bases between. Germline CDR1 SGHVS, CDR2 FNYEAQ. CDR3 bases: TGTGCCAGCAGCCCGACACAACTAGGGAGATACGAGCAGTACTTC. Protein sequence: CASSPTQLGRYEQYF. The full variable domain, its missing parts supplied by reference TRBV7-6 and TRBJ2-7, is GAGVSQSPRYKVTKRGQDVALRCDPISGHVSLYWYRQALGQGPEFLTYFNYEAQQDKSGLPNDRFSAERPEGSISTLTIQRTEQRDSAMYRCASSPTQLGRYEQYFGPGTRLTVT.

This chain joins TRBV4-1 and TRBJ2-3; no reliable D call. In germline, CDR1 is MGHRA, CDR2 YSYEKL. Trimming pared 5 bases from V and 4 bases from J, leaving 16 bases between. There are 15 residues in the CDR3. The CDR3 region is CASSDSPGRADTQYF. The CDR3 DNA reads as TGCGCCAGCAGCGATAGTCCGGGCCGGGCAGATACGCAGTATTTT.

The V call is TRBV28, the J call TRBJ1-1; D is undetermined. Germline V gene sequence: CDR1 MDHEN, CDR2 SYDVKM. V lost 1 base, J lost 6 bases, and 9 bases lay in between. This CDR3 has 13 amino acids. The DNA of the CDR3 is TGTGCCAGCAGTTTATATCTGGCATCTGAAGCTTTCTTT. It specifies CASSLYLASEAFF.

The chain couples TRBV29-1 to TRBJ1-5; 7 positions match TRBD1. V was pared by 5 bases and J by 7 bases, with 8 bases of the junction left unmatched. CDR3 length: 13 amino acids. CDR1 and CDR2 (germline): SQVTM, ANQGSEA. The DNA for the CDR3 is TGCAGCGTTCGAACAGGGGAATGGCAGCCCCAGCATTTT. Protein product: CSVRTGEWQPQHF.

This chain links TRBV19 with TRBJ2-1, with TRBD2 matching over 8 bases. Germline V gene lookup returns CDR1 LNHDA and CDR2 SQIVND (reference sequence). This CDR3 region has 22 residues. With 1 base clipped from V and 1 base from J, the junction kept 21 bases outside the gene matches. The DNA of the CDR3 is TGTGCCAGTAGTATAGTATCCCATTTGGCTAGCGGGTTCGCAGATTCCTACAATGAGCAGTTCTTC. It codes for CASSIVSHLASGFADSYNEQFF.

This clone was seen more than once but under ten times. V is TRBV7-8 and J is TRBJ1-5; perhaps TRBD1 as D (6 bases). The CDR3 consists of 12 residues. Trimming removed 5 bases from V and 6 bases from J, with 8 bases in between. Germline V gives CDR1 SGHVS, CDR2 FQNEAQ. CDR3 sequence: CASSTQGQPQHF. CDR3 nucleotide sequence: TGTGCCAGCAGCACACAGGGTCAGCCCCAGCATTTT.

V usage is TRBV29-1 and J usage is TRBJ2-1; D remains ambiguous. V lost 4 bases and J 3 bases, leaving 7 bases between the germline ends. The CDR3 spans 12 residues. Germline CDR1 reads SQVTM; CDR2 reads ANQGSEA. CDR3 loop: CSVGTSYNEQFF. The CDR3, as DNA: TGCAGCGTTGGTACCAGCTACAATGAGCAGTTCTTC.

V gene TRBV5-8 combines with J gene TRBJ1-1, with D tentatively TRBD1 (6 bases). Trimming left V 5 bases short and J 3 bases short, with 17 bases between. Germline V gene data show CDR1 as SGHTS and CDR2 as YDEGEE. This CDR3 contains 15 residues. CDR3 region: CASREGGQAYTEAFF. Written as DNA, the CDR3 is TGTGCCAGCAGGGAGGGGGGGCAGGCATACACTGAAGCTTTCTTT.

This clone was seen a handful of times. This sequence joins TRBV27 and TRBJ2-1, with no clear D. The V and J ends lost 8 bases and 9 bases respectively, with 11 bases between them. This CDR3 is 11 amino acids long. The germline gives CDR1 MNHEY, CDR2 SMNVEV (reference sequence). The CDR3 DNA follows: TGTGCCAGCGGCCCGTACCCTGAGCAGTTCTTC. Residues: CASGPYPEQFF.

The sample holds a few counts of this clone. This chain uses TRBV19 with TRBJ1-2, with TRBD1 as a possible D gene (5 bases). Germline-derived CDR1 and CDR2 are LNHDA and SQIVND (reference sequence). There are 13 residues in the CDR3. The V and J ends lost 4 bases and 4 bases respectively, with 10 bases between them. CDR3 coding DNA: TGTGCCAGTAGTACCGGGACGGTCTATGGCTACACCTTC. Translating it yields CASSTGTVYGYTF. Filled out from reference TRBV19 and TRBJ1-2, the complete variable domain reads DGGITQSPKYLFRKEGQNVTLSCEQNLNHDAMYWYRQDPGQGLRLIYYSQIVNDFQKGDIAEGYSVSREKKESFPLTVTSAQKNPTAFYLCASSTGTVYGYTFGSGTRLTVV.

This clone was counted a few times. V is TRBV7-9 and J is TRBJ2-1; 9 bases fit TRBD2. Germline V gene data show CDR1 as SEHNR and CDR2 as FQNEAQ (reference sequence). Losses at the gene ends were 3 bases for V and 8 bases for J; bases not matched to a gene: 8. The CDR3 contains 15 residues. The CDR3 spells CASSFSAGGPYEQFF. CDR3 DNA: TGTGCCAGCAGCTTCAGTGCGGGAGGGCCTTATGAGCAGTTCTTC.

The chain recombines TRBV5-1 with TRBJ2-3, with D hard to call. The germline V gene has CDR1 SGHRS and CDR2 YFSETQ. The CDR3 loop spans 15 amino acids. The V end was cut by 4 bases, the J end by 5 bases, with 17 bases between. The CDR3 is CASSPRIQSRDTQYF. CDR3 bases: TGCGCCAGCAGCCCCAGAATACAGTCAAGAGATACGCAGTATTTT.

The V gene is TRBV9, the J gene TRBJ2-3; 9 bases fit TRBD2. Germline lookup yields CDR1 SGDLS and CDR2 YYNGEE. V was pared by 3 bases and J by 2 bases, with 4 bases of the junction left unmatched. This CDR3 spans 15 amino acids. The CDR3 DNA sequence: TGTGCCAGCAGCGGCAGCGGGAGGATCACAGATACGCAGTATTTT. Protein sequence: CASSGSGRITDTQYF.

The CDR3, as DNA: TGTGCCAGCAGCCTGACAGGGAGGGAGTACGAGCAGTACTTC. This encodes CASSLTGREYEQYF. The chain recombines TRBV6-5 with TRBJ2-7; D tentatively reads TRBD1 or TRBD2 (7 bases each). This CDR3 is 14 amino acids long. Germline V gene sequence: CDR1 MNHEY, CDR2 SVGAGI. The V and J ends lost 6 bases and 4 bases respectively, with 16 bases between them.

The V and J genes are TRBV25-1 and TRBJ2-7; D is uncertain. CDR1 and CDR2 (germline): MGHDK, SYGVNS. V lost 8 bases to trimming and J lost 6 bases, with 11 bases between them. This CDR3 has 11 residues. The CDR3 protein is CASSLLGEQYF. CDR3 coding DNA: TGTGCCAGCTCCCTATTAGGCGAGCAGTACTTC.

The chain joins TRBV10-2 to TRBJ2-7; the D is unclear. V was trimmed by 2 bases and J by 6 bases, leaving 5 bases between them. Germline assignment: CDR1 WSHSY and CDR2 SAAADI. The CDR3 is 11 amino acids. CDR3 sequence: CASSEMVEQYF. CDR3 in DNA: TGCGCCAGCAGTGAGATGGTCGAGCAGTACTTC.

The chain has TRBV7-9 and TRBJ2-1; 8 bases map to TRBD2. The V and J ends lost 7 bases and 6 bases, in that order; junction bases with no gene match: 5. The CDR3 contains 13 residues. Germline V gene lookup returns CDR1 SEHNR and CDR2 FQNEAQ (reference sequence). The CDR3: CASTSGTSNEQFF. Written as DNA, the CDR3 is TGTGCCAGCACCTCCGGGACTAGCAATGAGCAGTTCTTC.

The chain joins TRBV11-2 to TRBJ2-7, with TRBD1 matching over 9 bases. CDR1 is SGHAT, CDR2 FQNNGV, per germline. With V trimmed by 6 bases and J by 2 bases, 8 bases remained unmatched. The CDR3 consists of 15 residues. In nucleotides, the CDR3 is TGTGCCAGCAGTTACGGGACAGGGCAGGCCTACGAGCAGTACTTC. It is translated as CASSYGTGQAYEQYF.

The chain combines TRBV9 with TRBJ2-5; 15 bases map to TRBD2. The CDR3 has 15 amino acids. The germline CDR1 and CDR2 sequences are SGDLS and YYNGEE. With V trimmed by 2 bases and J by 5 bases, 1 base remained unmatched. The CDR3 sequence: CASSVGTSGRETQYF. The CDR3 DNA sequence: TGTGCCAGCAGCGTTGGGACTAGCGGGAGGGAGACCCAGTACTTC.

The genes are TRBV7-9 and TRBJ2-2, with TRBD2 identical over 13 bases. V lost 3 bases, J lost 4 bases, and 11 bases stayed unmatched. The CDR3 contains 19 residues. Germline V gives CDR1 SEHNR, CDR2 FQNEAQ (reference sequence). Here the CDR3 DNA reads TGTGCCAGCAGCTTGGTCGGCGGACTAGCGGGAGTGAGCACCGGGGAGCTGTTTTTT. Its protein is CASSLVGGLAGVSTGELFF.

V gene TRBV2 combines with J gene TRBJ2-5, with D perhaps given as TRBD1 or TRBD2 (6 bases each). V was clipped by 1 base and J by 1 base, with 16 bases between them. The CDR3 totals 17 residues. Germline V gene lookup returns CDR1 SNHLY and CDR2 FYNNEI. The CDR3 loop reads CASSEEGWWGAQETQYF. Written as DNA, the CDR3 is TGTGCCAGCAGTGAAGAGGGTTGGTGGGGGGCCCAAGAGACCCAGTACTTC. Drawing the rest from reference TRBV2 and TRBJ2-5, the complete variable domain is EPEVTQTPSHQVTQMGQEVILRCVPISNHLYFYWYRQILGQKVEFLVSFYNNEISEKSEIFDDQFSVERPDGSNFTLKIRSTKLEDSAMYFCASSEEGWWGAQETQYFGPGTRLLVL.

The rearrangement joins TRBV27 to TRBJ2-2, with D unclear. V was cut by 10 bases and J by 6 bases, with 9 bases left in between. The CDR3 sequence is 11 residues long. CDR1 and CDR2 (germline): MNHEY, SMNVEV (reference sequence). CDR3 bases: TGTGCCATTCTGCTCTCCGGGGAGCTGTTTTTT. Amino acids: CAILLSGELFF.

The rearrangement links TRBV6-5 to TRBJ1-2; the D gene is possibly TRBD1 (5 bases). V lost 0 bases and J 4 bases, leaving 12 bases between the germline ends. Germline CDR1 reads MNHEY; CDR2 reads SVGAGI. This CDR3 region has 15 residues. The CDR3 reads CASSYSQGGLYGYTF. CDR3 nucleotide sequence: TGTGCCAGCAGTTACTCCCAGGGAGGCCTCTATGGCTACACCTTC.